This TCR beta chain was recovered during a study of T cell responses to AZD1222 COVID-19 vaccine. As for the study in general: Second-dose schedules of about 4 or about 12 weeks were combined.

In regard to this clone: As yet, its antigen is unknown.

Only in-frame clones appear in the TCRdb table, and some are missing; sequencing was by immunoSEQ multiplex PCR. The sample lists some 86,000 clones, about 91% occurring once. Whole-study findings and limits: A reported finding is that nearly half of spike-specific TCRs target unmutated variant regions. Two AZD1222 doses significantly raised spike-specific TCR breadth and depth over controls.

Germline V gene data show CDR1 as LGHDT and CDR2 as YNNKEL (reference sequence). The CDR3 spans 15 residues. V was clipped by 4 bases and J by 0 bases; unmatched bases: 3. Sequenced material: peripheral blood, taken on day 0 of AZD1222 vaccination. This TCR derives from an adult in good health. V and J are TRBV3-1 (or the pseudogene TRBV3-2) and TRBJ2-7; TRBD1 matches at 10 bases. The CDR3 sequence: CASSRGQGSSYEQYF. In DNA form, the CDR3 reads TGTGCCAGCAGCCGGGGACAGGGGAGCTCCTACGAGCAGTACTTC.